These 11 T cell receptor beta chains originate from one sample sequenced in a study of T cell clonotyping in hematopoietic cell transplantation (dated by TCRdb to the early 2020s). Library construction relied on the immunoSEQ multiplex PCR assay. TCRdb mirrors the immuneACCESS table, restricted to in-frame sequences. Some clones are absent from its copies; in checked studies, under half trace to an unresolved V gene, and the reason for the others is unknown. In all, the sample holds about 70,000 clones, and around 94% of those were seen once. Roughly 1.7% of the sample rests with the top ten. The material sequenced was peripheral blood mononuclear cells. These receptors were taken from a man aged 45-65 years in good health. Some clones in this sample may be carry-over from other donors' samples.

The chain recombines TRBV9 with TRBJ2-3; 9 bases agree with TRBD2. This CDR3 is built from 15 residues. Germline trimming cut 4 bases from V and 5 bases from J; bases unmatched to any gene: 8. Germline values: CDR1 SGDLS, CDR2 YYNGEE. CDR3 sequence: CASSRMREGRDTQYF. CDR3 in DNA: TGTGCCAGCAGCAGGATGCGGGAGGGCCGAGATACGCAGTATTTT.

This sequence joins TRBV27 and TRBJ2-2; TRBD1 or TRBD2 may be the D gene (6 bases each). This CDR3 comprises 14 residues. Per germline, CDR1 MNHEY and CDR2 SMNVEV (reference sequence). Trimming left V 5 bases short and J 3 bases short, with 10 bases between. CDR3 coding DNA: TGTGCCAGCAGTCCCCGGGGGCACACCGGGGAGCTGTTTTTT. Translating it yields CASSPRGHTGELFF.

This chain connects TRBV5-6 to TRBJ2-2, with D possibly called TRBD1 or TRBD2 (5 bases each). The CDR3 runs 15 residues. Per the germline V gene, CDR1 is SGHDT and CDR2 is YYEEEE. The V end lost 0 bases, the J end lost 2 bases, and 8 bases lay between the germline ends. The CDR3 region is CASSLGGINTGELFF. The CDR3 nucleotides are TGTGCCAGCAGCTTGGGGGGGATAAACACCGGGGAGCTGTTTTTT.

The rearrangement uses TRBV28 and TRBJ1-4; D ambiguous. The V gene's germline CDR1 is MDHEN and CDR2 SYDVKM. The CDR3 extends over 17 amino acids. V dropped 5 bases and J dropped 6 bases, with 22 bases sitting between them. Here the CDR3 DNA reads TGTGCCAGCAGTGCTATCGTTTCCGGGATCAACTATGAAAAACTGTTTTTT. Protein: CASSAIVSGINYEKLFF.

This chain connects TRBV7-2 to TRBJ2-5, with 7 bases identical to TRBD2. After removal of 5 bases from V and 1 base from J, the junction contained 10 bases not matched to a gene. Germline-derived CDR1 and CDR2 are SGHTA and FQGNSA. This CDR3 spans 16 amino acids. The CDR3 DNA follows: TGTGCCAGCAGCGGGAGGAGGAGCGGGATCCAAGAGACCCAGTACTTC. Its translation is CASSGRRSGIQETQYF.

The chain uses TRBV5-4 and TRBJ1-4; D is uncertain. The CDR3 covers 15 residues. In germline, CDR1 is SGHNT, CDR2 YYREEE (reference sequence). V lost 0 bases, J lost 4 bases, and 10 bases lay in between. The CDR3 region is CASSLGSDYNEKLFF. CDR3 coding DNA: TGTGCCAGCAGCTTGGGGTCAGATTATAATGAAAAACTGTTTTTT. Drawing the rest from reference TRBV5-4 and TRBJ1-4, the complete variable domain is ETGVTQSPTHLIKTRGQQVTLRCSSQSGHNTVSWYQQALGQGPQFIFQYYREEENGRGNFPPRFSGLQFPNYSSELNVNALELDDSALYLCASSLGSDYNEKLFFGSGTQLSVL.

This clone was counted once. The chain couples TRBV4-1 to TRBJ2-6, with 8 nucleotides matching TRBD1. Germline CDR1 MGHRA, CDR2 YSYEKL. This CDR3 comprises 18 residues. V lost 2 bases to trimming and J lost 0 bases; unmatched junction nucleotides: 6. This CDR3 reads CASSQLRTGSSGANVLTF. As DNA, the CDR3 is TGCGCCAGCAGCCAACTCAGGACAGGGTCCTCTGGGGCCAACGTCCTGACTTTC.

The gene calls are TRBV6-1 and TRBJ1-5; D gene uncertain. Between the trimmed V and J ends, which lost 10 bases and 1 base, there was a span of 8 bases. Germline CDR1 reads MNHNS; CDR2 reads SASEGT. CDR3 length equals 12 residues. This chain's CDR3 is CATRTSNQPQHF. The CDR3 DNA reads TGTGCCACAAGGACGAGCAATCAGCCCCAGCATTTT.

The chain has TRBV19 and TRBJ1-2, with D hard to call. The CDR3 is 15 amino acids. Between the trimmed V and J ends, which lost 5 bases and 2 bases, there was a span of 15 bases. Germline V lookup: CDR1 LNHDA, CDR2 SQIVND (reference sequence). CDR3 coding DNA: TGTGCCAGTAGTCCTTTCACGACCGGGAACTATGGCTACACCTTC. As protein: CASSPFTTGNYGYTF.

This chain uses TRBV19 with TRBJ2-3, with 7 positions matching TRBD1. Per the germline V gene, CDR1 is LNHDA and CDR2 is SQIVND (reference sequence). The CDR3 extends over 15 amino acids. V was pared by 2 bases and J by 0 bases, with 2 bases of the junction left unmatched. The CDR3 DNA is TGTGCCAGTAGTATATGGGGACAGAGCACAGATACGCAGTATTTT. As protein: CASSIWGQSTDTQYF.

The chain couples TRBV28 to TRBJ2-1; perhaps TRBD2 as D (5 bases). The CDR3 is made up of 17 amino acids. The V end lost 4 bases, the J end lost 3 bases, and 19 bases lay between the germline ends. CDR1 and CDR2 (germline): MDHEN, SYDVKM. The CDR3, as DNA: TGTGCCAGCAGTTCCACCTGGGAGCCCTCTCTCTACAATGAGCAGTTCTTC. Residues: CASSSTWEPSLYNEQFF.